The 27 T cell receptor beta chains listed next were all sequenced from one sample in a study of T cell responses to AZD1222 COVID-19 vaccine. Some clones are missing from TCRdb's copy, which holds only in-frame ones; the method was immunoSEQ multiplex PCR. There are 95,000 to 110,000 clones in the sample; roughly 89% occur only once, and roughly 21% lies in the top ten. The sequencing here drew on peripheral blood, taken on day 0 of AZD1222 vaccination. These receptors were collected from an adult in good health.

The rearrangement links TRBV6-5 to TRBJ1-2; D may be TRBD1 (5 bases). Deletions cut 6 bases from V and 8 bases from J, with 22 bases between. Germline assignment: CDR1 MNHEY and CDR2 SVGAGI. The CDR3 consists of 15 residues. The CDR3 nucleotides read TGTGCCAGCAGCACTCTAAGGGACCCTGCGGGGGGCTACACCTTC. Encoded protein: CASSTLRDPAGGYTF.

Here the CDR3 reads CASSIYRESYNSPLHF. The CDR3 DNA follows: TGTGCCAGTAGTATTTACAGGGAATCCTATAATTCACCCCTCCACTTT. This sequence joins TRBV19 and TRBJ1-6, with a weak D call TRBD1 (6 bases). Trimming took off 3 bases at V and 1 base at J, with 10 bases between the two ends. The germline V gene has CDR1 LNHDA and CDR2 SQIVND (reference sequence). The CDR3 contains 16 residues.

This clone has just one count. CDR3 region: CASSYGAQPQHF. CDR3 DNA sequence: TGTGCCAGCAGTTACGGGGCTCAGCCCCAGCATTTT. This sequence joins TRBV6-2 or TRBV6-3 and TRBJ1-5; possibly TRBD1 for D (5 bases). Germline loops: CDR1 MNHEY, CDR2 SVGEGT. The length of the CDR3 is 12 residues. The V gene lost 2 bases and the J gene lost 6 bases, with 5 bases spanning the gap.

The CDR3 loop reads CASSGTGGNQPQHF. The CDR3 nucleotides are TGTGCCAGCAGCGGGACAGGGGGCAATCAGCCCCAGCATTTT. V usage is TRBV6-5 and J usage is TRBJ1-5, with TRBD1 matching over 10 bases. The V gene's germline CDR1 is MNHEY and CDR2 SVGAGI. The CDR3 extends over 14 amino acids. V lost 6 bases and J lost 2; bases outside the gene matches: 1.

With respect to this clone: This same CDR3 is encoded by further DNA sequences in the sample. The CDR3 loop is CASSLKETQYF. CDR3 DNA sequence: TGTGCCAGCAGCTTAAAAGAGACCCAGTACTTC. The V and J genes are TRBV7-2 and TRBJ2-5; no definite D call. The V gene's germline CDR1 is SGHTA and CDR2 FQGNSA. There are 11 residues in the CDR3. With 2 bases removed from V and 3 bases from J, the gap between germline ends came to 1 base.

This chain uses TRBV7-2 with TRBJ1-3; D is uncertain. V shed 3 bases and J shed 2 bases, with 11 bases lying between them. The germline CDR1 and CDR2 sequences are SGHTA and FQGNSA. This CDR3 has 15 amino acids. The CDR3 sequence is CASSFISGAGNTIYF. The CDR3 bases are TGTGCCAGCAGCTTCATTTCTGGGGCTGGAAACACCATATATTTT.

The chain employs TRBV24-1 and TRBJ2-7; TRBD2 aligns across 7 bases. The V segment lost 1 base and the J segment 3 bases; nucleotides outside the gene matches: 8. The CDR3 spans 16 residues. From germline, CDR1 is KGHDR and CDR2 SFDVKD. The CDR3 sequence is CATSDFAGDDYYEQYF. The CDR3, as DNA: TGTGCCACCAGTGATTTTGCGGGGGACGACTACTACGAGCAGTACTTC.

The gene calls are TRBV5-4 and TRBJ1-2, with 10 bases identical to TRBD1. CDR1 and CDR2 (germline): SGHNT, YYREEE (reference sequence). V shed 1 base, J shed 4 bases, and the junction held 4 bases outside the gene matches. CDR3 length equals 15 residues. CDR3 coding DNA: TGTGCCAGCAGCTTGCGGGACAGGGGAATCTATGGCTACACCTTC. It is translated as CASSLRDRGIYGYTF.

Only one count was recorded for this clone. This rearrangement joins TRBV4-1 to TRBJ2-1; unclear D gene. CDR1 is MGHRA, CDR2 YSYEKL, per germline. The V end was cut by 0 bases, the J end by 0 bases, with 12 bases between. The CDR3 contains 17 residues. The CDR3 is CASSQDWAPSSYNEQFF. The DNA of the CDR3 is TGCGCCAGCAGCCAAGATTGGGCCCCGAGCTCCTACAATGAGCAGTTCTTC.

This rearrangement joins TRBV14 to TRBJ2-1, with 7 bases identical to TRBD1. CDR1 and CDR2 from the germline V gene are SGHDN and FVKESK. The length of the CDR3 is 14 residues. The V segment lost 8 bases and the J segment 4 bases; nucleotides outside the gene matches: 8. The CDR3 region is CASLRTGEYNEQFF. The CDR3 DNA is TGTGCCAGCCTCAGGACAGGTGAATACAATGAGCAGTTCTTC.

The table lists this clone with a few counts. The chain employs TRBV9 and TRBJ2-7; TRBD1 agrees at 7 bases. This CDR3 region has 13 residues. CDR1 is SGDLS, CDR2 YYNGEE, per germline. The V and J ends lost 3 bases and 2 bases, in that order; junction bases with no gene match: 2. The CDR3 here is CASSAQGTYEQYF. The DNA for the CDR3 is TGTGCCAGCAGCGCACAGGGGACCTACGAGCAGTACTTC.

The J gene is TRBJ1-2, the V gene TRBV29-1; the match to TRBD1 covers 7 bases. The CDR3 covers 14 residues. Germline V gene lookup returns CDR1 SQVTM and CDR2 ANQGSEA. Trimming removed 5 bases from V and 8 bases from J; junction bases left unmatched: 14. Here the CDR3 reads CSVSRSEGAGGYTF. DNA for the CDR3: TGCAGCGTTAGTAGGTCGGAGGGGGCTGGAGGCTACACCTTC.

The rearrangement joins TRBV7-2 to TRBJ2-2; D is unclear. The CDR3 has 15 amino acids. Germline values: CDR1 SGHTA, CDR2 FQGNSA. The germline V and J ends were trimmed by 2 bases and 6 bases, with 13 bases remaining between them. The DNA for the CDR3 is TGTGCCAGCAGCTTACTCGGAAGGGTTTCCGGGGAGCTGTTTTTT. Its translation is CASSLLGRVSGELFF.

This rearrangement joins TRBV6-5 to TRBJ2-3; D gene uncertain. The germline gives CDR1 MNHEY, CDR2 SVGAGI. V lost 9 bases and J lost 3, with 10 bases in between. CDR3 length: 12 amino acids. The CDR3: CASGPTTDTQYF. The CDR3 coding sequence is TGTGCCAGTGGACCGACAACAGATACGCAGTATTTT.

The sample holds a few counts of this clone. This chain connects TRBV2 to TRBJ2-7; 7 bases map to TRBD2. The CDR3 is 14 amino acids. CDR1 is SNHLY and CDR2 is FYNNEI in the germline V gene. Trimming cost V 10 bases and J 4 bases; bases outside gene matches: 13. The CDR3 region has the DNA TGTGCCATCACCCCCCCCAGCGGGGCATACGAGCAGTACTTC. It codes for CAITPPSGAYEQYF.

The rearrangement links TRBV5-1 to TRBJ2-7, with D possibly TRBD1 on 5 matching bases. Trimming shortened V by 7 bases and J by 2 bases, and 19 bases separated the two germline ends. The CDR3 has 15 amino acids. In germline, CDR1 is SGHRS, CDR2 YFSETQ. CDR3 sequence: CASRAITTDAYEQYF. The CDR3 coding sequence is TGCGCCAGCCGAGCCATTACGACAGACGCCTACGAGCAGTACTTC.

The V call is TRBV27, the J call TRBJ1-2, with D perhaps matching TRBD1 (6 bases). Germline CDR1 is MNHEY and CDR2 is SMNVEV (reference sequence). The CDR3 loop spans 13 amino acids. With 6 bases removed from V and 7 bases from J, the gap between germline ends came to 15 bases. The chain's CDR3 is CASRPRGLGGYTF. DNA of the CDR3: TGTGCCAGCAGACCCAGGGGATTGGGTGGCTACACCTTC.

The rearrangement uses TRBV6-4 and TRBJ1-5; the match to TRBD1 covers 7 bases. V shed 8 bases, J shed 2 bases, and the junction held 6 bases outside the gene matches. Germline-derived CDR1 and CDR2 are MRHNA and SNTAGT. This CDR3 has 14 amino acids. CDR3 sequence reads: CASQGQVGNQPQHF. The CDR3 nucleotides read TGTGCCAGCCAAGGACAGGTGGGCAATCAGCCCCAGCATTTT.

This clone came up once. In DNA form, the CDR3 reads TGTGCCAGCAGCGCGGGACAGGGTATTTCCTACAATGAGCAGTTCTTC. It codes for CASSAGQGISYNEQFF. This chain uses TRBV9 with TRBJ2-1; 9 bases are shared with TRBD1. The CDR3 has 16 residues. V shed 3 bases, J shed 1 base, and the junction held 5 bases outside the gene matches. Germline V gene sequence: CDR1 SGDLS, CDR2 YYNGEE.

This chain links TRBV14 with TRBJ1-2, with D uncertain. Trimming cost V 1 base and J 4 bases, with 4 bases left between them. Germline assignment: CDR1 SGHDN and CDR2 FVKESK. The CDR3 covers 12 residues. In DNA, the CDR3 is TGTGCCAGCAGCCAAGGACTCTATGGCTACACCTTC. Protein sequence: CASSQGLYGYTF.

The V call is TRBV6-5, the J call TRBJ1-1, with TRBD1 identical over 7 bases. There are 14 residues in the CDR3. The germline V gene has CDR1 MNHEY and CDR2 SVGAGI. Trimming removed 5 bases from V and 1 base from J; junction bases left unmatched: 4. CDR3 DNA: TGTGCCAGCAGTACAGACAGGGCGAACACTGAAGCTTTCTTT. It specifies CASSTDRANTEAFF.

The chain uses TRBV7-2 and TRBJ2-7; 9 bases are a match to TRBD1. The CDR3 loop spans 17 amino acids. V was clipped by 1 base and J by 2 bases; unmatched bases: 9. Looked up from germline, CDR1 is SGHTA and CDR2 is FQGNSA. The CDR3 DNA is TGTGCCAGCAGCTTAGATGGGGGGGGACAGGGAGCCTACGAGCAGTACTTC. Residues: CASSLDGGGQGAYEQYF.

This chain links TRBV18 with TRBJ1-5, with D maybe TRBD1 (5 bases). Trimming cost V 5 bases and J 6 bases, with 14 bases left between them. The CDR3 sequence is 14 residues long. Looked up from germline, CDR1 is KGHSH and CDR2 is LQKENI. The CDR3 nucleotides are TGTGCCAGCTCAGGAGGGGATGGGGTTCAGCCCCAGCATTTT. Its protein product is CASSGGDGVQPQHF.

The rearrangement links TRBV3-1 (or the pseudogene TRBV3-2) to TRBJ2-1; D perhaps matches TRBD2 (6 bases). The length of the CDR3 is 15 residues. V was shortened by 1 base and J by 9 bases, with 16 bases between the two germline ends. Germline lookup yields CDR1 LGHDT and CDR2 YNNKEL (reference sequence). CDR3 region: CASSQVGGAALEQFF. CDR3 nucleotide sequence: TGTGCCAGCAGCCAAGTGGGGGGAGCCGCCCTTGAGCAGTTCTTC.

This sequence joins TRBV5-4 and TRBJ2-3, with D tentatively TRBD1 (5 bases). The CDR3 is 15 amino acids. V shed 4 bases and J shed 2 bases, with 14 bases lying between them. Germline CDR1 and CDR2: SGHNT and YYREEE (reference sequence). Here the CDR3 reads CASSGAPLLTDTQYF. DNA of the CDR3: TGTGCCAGCAGCGGGGCCCCCCTCCTCACAGATACGCAGTATTTT.

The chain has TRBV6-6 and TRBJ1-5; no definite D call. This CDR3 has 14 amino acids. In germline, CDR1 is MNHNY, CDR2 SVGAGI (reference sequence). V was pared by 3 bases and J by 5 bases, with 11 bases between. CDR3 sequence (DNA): TGTGCCAGCAGTTATTCCCTAGGCGATCAGCCCCAGCATTTT. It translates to CASSYSLGDQPQHF.

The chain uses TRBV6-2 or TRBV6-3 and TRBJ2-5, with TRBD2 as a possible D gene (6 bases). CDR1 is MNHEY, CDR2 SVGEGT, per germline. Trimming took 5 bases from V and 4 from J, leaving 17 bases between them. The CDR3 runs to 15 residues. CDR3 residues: CASSRSRGRTETQYF. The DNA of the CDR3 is TGTGCCAGCAGTAGATCGCGGGGAAGGACAGAGACCCAGTACTTC.